Reported below is one T cell receptor beta chain. V was pared by 4 bases and J by 3 bases, with 9 bases of the junction left unmatched. Germline CDR1 and CDR2: SQVTM and ANQGSEA. CDR3 length: 15 residues. This specimen comes from a study of T cell responses to AZD1222 COVID-19 vaccine. Clones were sequenced by immunoSEQ multiplex PCR, and TCRdb holds only the in-frame ones, with some missing. The sample lists 110,000 or so clones; around 90% were seen once. The sequence was collected from an adult in good health. The rearrangement uses TRBV29-1 and TRBJ1-2; 9 positions match TRBD1. The specimen comprised peripheral blood, sampled on day 0 of MenACWY control vaccination. The CDR3 region has the DNA TGCAGCGTTGTAACGGACAGGGGAGTTCACTATGGCTACACCTTC. Its translation is CSVVTDRGVHYGYTF.